The sequence of this T cell receptor beta chain was determined in a study of OX40 agonist ivuxolimab in advanced cancers. With regard to the full study: Ivuxolimab was a fully human IgG2 agonistic monoclonal antibody targeting the costimulatory receptor OX40 (CD134). Intravenous ivuxolimab was administered to patients every 2 weeks at six dose levels: 0.01, 0.1, 0.3, 1.5, 3 and 10 mg/kg. Among the approximately 54 dose-escalation patients, some 19 had hepatocellular carcinoma, around 15 melanoma, 9 renal cell carcinoma and 9 head and neck cancer. Three dose-escalation patients achieved partial responses, one with hepatocellular carcinoma and two with cutaneous melanoma. In the dose-escalation cohort, 82.7% of patients were male, and the mean age was around 65 years with a range of roughly 23 to 79. Prior anti-PD-1, anti-PD-L1 or anti-CTLA-4 therapy was permitted, and 30% to 45% of dose-escalation patients had received checkpoint inhibitors. Peripheral TCRbeta sequencing was intended to test whether TCR sequence diversity was altered and clonal T-cell expansion was caused by ivuxolimab. The monotherapy dose-escalation portion (N of about 49 patients) of the phase I ivuxolimab trial is reported in the paper. General study outcomes and caveats: At doses from 0.1 to 3.0 mg/kg, clonal expansion was seen in both CD4+ and CD8+ blood T cells between baseline and week 6. In the 0.1-3.0 mg/kg groups, partial responders had among the lowest normalized peripheral clonal expansion, particularly in CD8+ T cells. On average, CD8+ T cells showed more expanded clones than CD4+ T cells after ivuxolimab. The antigen specificity of the clonally expanded peripheral T cells was not determined. Low levels of normalized T-cell clonal expansion were also shown by some nonresponding patients.

Genomic DNA was isolated from the sorted cells so that the TCRbeta CDR3 region could be sequenced. The immunoSEQ Assay was used for sequencing of TCRbeta CDR3 regions. The table was pulled from immuneACCESS by TCRdb, which kept in-frame rearrangements only. Such tables lose some clones; where checked, under half of the loss comes from unresolved V genes, and the rest has no known cause. Counted in this sample were approximately 80,000 clones; around nine tenths of them appeared once. Around 0.26% of the sample goes to the ten largest clones. The trial excluded patients who had a history of autoimmune disease or were on systemic immunosuppression. Peripheral blood for TCR sequencing was drawn from every dose cohort at baseline, at cycle 4 day 1 and at cycle 7 day 1. The samples were drawn from a first-in-human, open-label, multicenter phase I dose-escalation trial of ivuxolimab. The trial enrolled adults with locally advanced or metastatic head and neck squamous cell, hepatocellular, melanoma or renal cell carcinoma. CD4+ and CD8+ T cells were sorted separately from peripheral blood before TCR sequencing.

Comments on this clone: This receptor's antigen is unknown. Base qualities were left out, and no much larger clone turns up one base away.

Sequenced here: CD4+ or CD8+ T cells sorted from blood, sampled in a trial of the OX40 agonist ivuxolimab. This clonotype originated in an adult with an advanced solid tumor such as melanoma, head and neck, liver or kidney cancer.

The nucleotide sequence reads as follows: TGTGCCAGTAGCCTTGGGACCCCTCCGGGGGAGCTGTTTTTT. The resulting protein is CASSLGTPPGELFF. The rearranged segments are TRBV19 and TRBJ2-2; the D call is possibly TRBD1 or TRBD2, each sharing 5 bases. CDR1 and CDR2 were assigned from the germline V gene (reference sequence) as LNHDA and SQIVND. V is cut by 6 bases and J by 8 bases, and the space between the germline ends is 16 bases. The CDR3, cysteine through phenylalanine, is 14 amino acids long. The kept DNA is CDR3 alone, 42 bases in frame from the first base.